Following are 26 T cell receptor beta chains from one sample sequenced in a study of blood T cell repertoires in COVID-19. Method: immunoSEQ multiplex PCR; TCRdb's copy keeps in-frame clones and lacks some. The profile covers hundreds of thousands of clones, with roughly 87% appearing a single time and about 6% taken by the ten largest. Sequenced: PBMCs or T cells enriched from blood (not recorded which). Source of these receptors: a woman aged 25 to 45 with acute COVID-19.

Worth noting for this clone: No DNA is shown, since the ends of the CDR3 on it are uncertain; the CDR3 is the one TCRdb lists. The chain carries TRBV19 and TRBJ1-5. From its first to its last residue, the CDR3 has 13 amino acids. Germline lookup yields CDR1 LNHDA and CDR2 SQIVND (reference sequence). The chain's CDR3 is CASSSGVRQPQHF.

This chain uses TRBV6-2 or TRBV6-3 with TRBJ2-7; TRBD2 matches 14 bases. After removal of 6 bases from V and 4 bases from J, the junction contained 5 bases not matched to a gene. The CDR3 length is 15 residues. Germline V gene data show CDR1 as MNHEY and CDR2 as SVGEGT. Here the CDR3 DNA reads TGTGCCAGCAGCAACCGGACTAGCGGGAGGTACGAGCAGTACTTC. As protein: CASSNRTSGRYEQYF.

The genes are TRBV29-1 and TRBJ2-7; perhaps TRBD2 as D (6 bases). Trimming removed 1 base at V and 7 bases at J, with 26 bases between. This CDR3 comprises 17 residues. Germline loops: CDR1 SQVTM, CDR2 ANQGSEA. The CDR3 coding sequence is TGCAGCGTTGAAGCGAGGGGCCCTGGAGGGGCGATAGGAGAGCAGTACTTC. Translation gives CSVEARGPGGAIGEQYF.

The rearrangement links TRBV5-8 to TRBJ1-5; 10 positions match TRBD1. J was trimmed by 4 bases and V by 2 bases; bases with no gene match: 3. The CDR3 is 15 residues long. The germline CDR1 and CDR2 sequences are SGHTS and YDEGEE. This CDR3 reads CASSFWDRGNQPQHF. The CDR3 DNA sequence: TGTGCCAGCAGCTTTTGGGACAGGGGTAATCAGCCCCAGCATTTT.

This chain links TRBV7-2 with TRBJ2-7, with D uncertain. This CDR3 is built from 13 residues. Germline-derived CDR1 and CDR2 are SGHTA and FQGNSA. Between the trimmed V and J ends, which lost 5 bases and 0 bases, there was a span of 8 bases. CDR3 residues: CASSPPFSYEQYF. The CDR3 DNA sequence: TGTGCCAGCAGCCCCCCTTTCTCCTACGAGCAGTACTTC. Supplemented by reference TRBV7-2 and TRBJ2-7, the full variable domain reads GAGVSQSPSNKVTEKGKDVELRCDPISGHTALYWYRQSLGQGLEFLIYFQGNSAPDKSGLPSDRFSAERTGGSVSTLTIQRTQQEDSAVYLCASSPPFSYEQYFGPGTRLTVT.

J is TRBJ1-6 and V is TRBV7-2; D is unclear. The CDR3 is 15 residues long. The V end was cut by 0 bases, the J end by 14 bases, with 17 bases between. Germline V lookup: CDR1 SGHTA, CDR2 FQGNSA. The CDR3 DNA reads TGTGCCAGCAGCTTAGCGAGCTCACCCCAGGCGACCCTCCACTTT. Translation: CASSLASSPQATLHF.

V is TRBV29-1 and J is TRBJ1-1, with TRBD1 identical over 9 bases. CDR1 is SQVTM, CDR2 ANQGSEA, per germline. Unmatched junction bases numbered 6, after V lost 2 bases and J lost 2 bases. This CDR3 contains 15 residues. The CDR3 region has the DNA TGCAGCGTTGAATTCCCGGACAGGGGTAACACTGAAGCTTTCTTT. Translated: CSVEFPDRGNTEAFF.

The J gene is TRBJ1-5, the V gene TRBV5-1; D not resolved. Germline V lookup: CDR1 SGHRS, CDR2 YFSETQ. This CDR3 is 14 amino acids long. V was clipped by 0 bases and J by 7 bases, with 11 bases between them. The CDR3 spells CASSLVPDTQPQHF. As DNA, the CDR3 is TGCGCCAGCAGCTTGGTCCCAGACACGCAGCCCCAGCATTTT.

This chain joins TRBV28 and TRBJ1-2, with 7 bases fitting TRBD1. Germline V CDR1 and CDR2: MDHEN, SYDVKM. Trimming took 6 bases from V and 3 from J; bases not matched to a gene: 25. This CDR3 contains 20 residues. The CDR3 DNA sequence: TGTGCCAGCAGATCCCTCCCGGGACAGTCGACCTCGTCAAGGGACTATGGCTACACCTTC. Translated, it gives CASRSLPGQSTSSRDYGYTF.

The chain joins TRBV10-3 to TRBJ2-2; D remains unclear. Germline values: CDR1 ENHRY, CDR2 SYGVKD. Trimming took 7 bases from V and 5 from J, leaving 5 bases between them. There are 11 residues in the CDR3. CDR3 residues: CAIKETGELFF. The DNA of the CDR3 is TGTGCCATCAAGGAGACCGGGGAGCTGTTTTTT.

The V gene is TRBV11-3, the J gene TRBJ2-7; 14 bases fit TRBD2. Germline V gene data show CDR1 as SGHNT and CDR2 as YENEEA. With V trimmed by 5 bases and J by 2 bases, 8 bases remained unmatched. This CDR3 has 17 amino acids. The chain's CDR3 is CASSLRTSGRNTYEQYF. CDR3 in DNA: TGTGCCAGCAGCCTACGGACTAGCGGGAGGAACACCTACGAGCAGTACTTC.

The rearrangement links TRBV28 to TRBJ1-2; D is unclear. There are 15 residues in the CDR3. Trimming shortened V by 6 bases and J by 4 bases, and 18 bases separated the two germline ends. Germline V CDR1 and CDR2: MDHEN, SYDVKM. CDR3 DNA sequence: TGTGCCAGCAGCCGACATCAGGAACCCTTCTATGGCTACACCTTC. It codes for CASSRHQEPFYGYTF.

This chain joins TRBV9 and TRBJ1-5, with D possibly matching TRBD1 (5 bases). The CDR3 has 15 amino acids. Germline V gene sequence: CDR1 SGDLS, CDR2 YYNGEE. Trimming cost V 2 bases and J 5 bases, with 14 bases left between them. The CDR3 is CASSVGWGDYQPQHF. The CDR3, as DNA: TGTGCCAGCAGCGTCGGGTGGGGGGACTATCAGCCCCAGCATTTT.

This chain joins TRBV5-4 and TRBJ1-5; D remains ambiguous. CDR1 is SGHNT and CDR2 is YYREEE in the germline V gene (reference sequence). The ends were cut back, 4 bases at V and 3 bases at J, with 20 bases in the middle. CDR3 size: 17 residues. The CDR3 spells CASSGEGPPPPNQPQHF. DNA for the CDR3: TGTGCCAGCAGCGGGGAGGGCCCGCCCCCGCCCAATCAGCCCCAGCATTTT.

The rearrangement links TRBV5-1 to TRBJ2-7, with D possibly being TRBD1 (6 bases). The length of the CDR3 is 15 residues. V was trimmed by 4 bases and J by 2 bases, leaving 16 bases between them. The germline CDR1 and CDR2 sequences are SGHRS and YFSETQ. The CDR3 region is CASSPKPGHPYEQYF. In DNA, the CDR3 is TGCGCCAGCAGCCCAAAGCCGGGACACCCCTACGAGCAGTACTTC.

The chain carries TRBV24-1 and TRBJ2-3; TRBD2 matches 14 bases. The germline V gene encodes CDR1 KGHDR and CDR2 SFDVKD. The V gene end was trimmed by 6 bases and the J gene end by 2 bases; junction bases not matched to a gene: 3. CDR3 size: 16 residues. DNA for the CDR3: TGTGCCACCAGTCAGGGACTAGCGGGGGCCACAGATACGCAGTATTTT. Translation gives CATSQGLAGATDTQYF.

This chain links TRBV28 with TRBJ1-2; 7 positions match TRBD1. CDR1 and CDR2 from the germline V gene are MDHEN and SYDVKM. CDR3 length: 14 amino acids. J gave up 2 bases and V 6 bases, and 6 bases lay outside the gene matches. The CDR3 nucleotides are TGTGCCAGCAGGCTGGGACAGCTAAACTATGGCTACACCTTC. Translating gives CASRLGQLNYGYTF.

The J gene is TRBJ2-7, the V gene TRBV19; the match to TRBD2 covers 7 bases. The J segment lost 4 bases and the V segment lost 3 bases, leaving 9 bases of the junction unmatched. Germline lookup yields CDR1 LNHDA and CDR2 SQIVND (reference sequence). The CDR3 spans 15 residues. CDR3 in amino acids: CASSIQAAGEYEQYF. Here the CDR3 DNA reads TGTGCCAGTAGTATCCAGGCGGCGGGAGAATACGAGCAGTACTTC.

This chain connects TRBV30 to TRBJ2-7; unclear D gene. The CDR3 runs to 12 residues. Germline V lookup: CDR1 GTSNPN, CDR2 SVGIG (reference sequence). The V gene lost 5 bases and the J gene lost 0 bases, with 8 bases spanning the gap. CDR3 nucleotides: TGTGCCTGGTCTCCGAGCTCCTACGAGCAGTACTTC. Translating it yields CAWSPSSYEQYF.

The CDR3 here is CASILRDRNSPLHF. CDR3 nucleotides: TGTGCCAGCATCCTACGGGACAGAAATTCACCCCTCCACTTT. J is TRBJ1-6 and V is TRBV6-5; 7 bases are a match to TRBD1. Trimming removed 7 bases from V and 7 bases from J; junction bases left unmatched: 7. The CDR3 loop spans 14 amino acids. CDR1 and CDR2 (germline): MNHEY, SVGAGI.

This chain connects TRBV18 to TRBJ1-6, with D possibly being TRBD1 (5 bases). Germline V gene sequence: CDR1 KGHSH, CDR2 LQKENI. This CDR3 contains 14 residues. Trimming removed 3 bases from V and 7 bases from J, with 10 bases in between. CDR3 nucleotides: TGTGCCAGCTCACCTGACAGCTTCAATTCACCCCTCCACTTT. Translation: CASSPDSFNSPLHF.

This clone was seen a handful of times. The chain couples TRBV6-6 to TRBJ1-1; a weak D match, TRBD1 (5 bases). This CDR3 comprises 16 residues. Germline V lookup: CDR1 MNHNY, CDR2 SVGAGI (reference sequence). Trimming took 4 bases from V and 5 from J, leaving 20 bases between them. The CDR3 here is CASSSAGTAGSTEAFF. In DNA form, the CDR3 reads TGTGCCAGCAGTTCAGCCGGGACCGCGGGGTCAACTGAAGCTTTCTTT.

The chain carries TRBV4-3 and TRBJ1-5; a possible D gene is TRBD1 (5 bases). V lost 3 bases, J lost 2 bases, and 5 bases lay in between. Per the germline V gene, CDR1 is LGHNA and CDR2 is YSLEER. CDR3 length equals 13 residues. CDR3 amino acids: CASSQTGNQPQHF. The CDR3 DNA reads as TGCGCCAGCAGCCAGACAGGCAATCAGCCCCAGCATTTT.

The V and J genes are TRBV28 and TRBJ2-4; D might be TRBD2 (5 bases). The CDR3 is made up of 16 amino acids. Germline V gives CDR1 MDHEN, CDR2 SYDVKM. The ends were cut back, 5 bases at V and 8 bases at J, with 22 bases in the middle. The CDR3 DNA reads as TGTGCCAGCAGTCCCCCCGGGATGGGCTTGGAAGACATTCAGTACTTC. Translating gives CASSPPGMGLEDIQYF.

The J gene is TRBJ1-2, the V gene TRBV7-9; 10 bases map to TRBD1. The CDR3 is made up of 13 amino acids. Germline CDR1 SEHNR, CDR2 FQNEAQ (reference sequence). V trimming: 4 bases; J trimming: 6 bases; junction bases outside the gene matches: 2. The CDR3 DNA is TGTGCCAGCAGCTGGGGACAGGGGAATGGCTACACCTTC. Translating gives CASSWGQGNGYTF.

The CDR3 spells CATSRSQGGADQPQHF. CDR3 in DNA: TGTGCCACCAGCAGATCACAGGGGGGGGCGGATCAGCCCCAGCATTTT. The rearrangement joins TRBV15 to TRBJ1-5; 8 nucleotides match TRBD1. Germline CDR1 is LNHNV and CDR2 is YYDKDF (reference sequence). Germline trimming cut 2 bases from V and 5 bases from J; bases unmatched to any gene: 8. This CDR3 comprises 16 residues.